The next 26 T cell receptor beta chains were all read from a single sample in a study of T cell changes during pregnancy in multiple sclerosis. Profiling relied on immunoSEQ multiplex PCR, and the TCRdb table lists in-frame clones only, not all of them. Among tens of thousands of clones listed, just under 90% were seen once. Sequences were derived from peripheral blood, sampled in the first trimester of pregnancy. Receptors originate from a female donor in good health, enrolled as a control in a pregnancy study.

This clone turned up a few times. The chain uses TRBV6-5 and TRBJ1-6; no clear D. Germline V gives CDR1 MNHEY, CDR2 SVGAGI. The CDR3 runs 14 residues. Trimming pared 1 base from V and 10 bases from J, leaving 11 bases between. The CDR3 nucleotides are TGTGCCAGCAGTTACTTGGCAATCTCATCACCCCTCCACTTT. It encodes CASSYLAISSPLHF.

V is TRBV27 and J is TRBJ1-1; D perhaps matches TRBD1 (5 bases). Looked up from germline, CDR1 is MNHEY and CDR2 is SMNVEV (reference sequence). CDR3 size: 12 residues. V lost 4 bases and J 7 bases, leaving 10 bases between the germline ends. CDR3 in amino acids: CASSSDRLEAFF. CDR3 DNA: TGTGCCAGCAGTTCCGACAGACTTGAAGCTTTCTTT.

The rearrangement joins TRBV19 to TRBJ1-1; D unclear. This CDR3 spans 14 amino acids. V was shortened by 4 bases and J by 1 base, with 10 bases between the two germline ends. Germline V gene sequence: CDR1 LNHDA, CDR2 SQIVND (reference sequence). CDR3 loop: CASSRVVENTEAFF. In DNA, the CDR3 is TGTGCCAGTAGTAGAGTGGTAGAGAACACTGAAGCTTTCTTT.

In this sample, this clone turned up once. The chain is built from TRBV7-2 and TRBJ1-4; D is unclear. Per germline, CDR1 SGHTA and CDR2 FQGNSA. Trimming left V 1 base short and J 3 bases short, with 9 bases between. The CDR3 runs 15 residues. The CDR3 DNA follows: TGTGCCAGCAGCTTAGGCGGGTTTGCTAATGAAAAACTGTTTTTT. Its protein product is CASSLGGFANEKLFF.

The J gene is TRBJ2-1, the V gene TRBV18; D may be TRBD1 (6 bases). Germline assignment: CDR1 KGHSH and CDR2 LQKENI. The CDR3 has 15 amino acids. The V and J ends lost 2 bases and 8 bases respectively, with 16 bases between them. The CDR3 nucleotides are TGTGCCAGCTCACCAATCGGGACAACTTACGATGAGCAGTTCTTC. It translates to CASSPIGTTYDEQFF.

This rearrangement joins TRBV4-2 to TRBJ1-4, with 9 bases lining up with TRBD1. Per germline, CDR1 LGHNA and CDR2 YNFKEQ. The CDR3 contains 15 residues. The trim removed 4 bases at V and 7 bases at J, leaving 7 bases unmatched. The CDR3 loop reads CASSLSRDRVEKLFF. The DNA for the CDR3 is TGTGCCAGCAGCCTTTCCCGGGACAGGGTTGAAAAACTGTTTTTT.

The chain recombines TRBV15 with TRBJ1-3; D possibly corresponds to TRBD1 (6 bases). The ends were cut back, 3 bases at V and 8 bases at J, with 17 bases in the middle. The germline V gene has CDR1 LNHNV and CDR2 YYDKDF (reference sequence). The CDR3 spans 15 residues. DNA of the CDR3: TGTGCCACCAGCAGGGCATCACAGGGTTTTGACACCATATATTTT. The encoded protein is CATSRASQGFDTIYF.

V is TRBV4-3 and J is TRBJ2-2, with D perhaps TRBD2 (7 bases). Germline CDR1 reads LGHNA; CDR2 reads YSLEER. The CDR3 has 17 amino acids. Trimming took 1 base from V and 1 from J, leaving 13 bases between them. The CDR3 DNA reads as TGCGCCAGCAGCCAAGCACGGGGGGCCGGGAACACCGGGGAGCTGTTTTTT. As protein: CASSQARGAGNTGELFF.

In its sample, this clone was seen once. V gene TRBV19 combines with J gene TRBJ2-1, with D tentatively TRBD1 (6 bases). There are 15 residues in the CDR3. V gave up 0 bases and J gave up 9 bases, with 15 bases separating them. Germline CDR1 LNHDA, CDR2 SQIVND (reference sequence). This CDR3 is CASSIDPVGGSEQFF. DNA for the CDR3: TGTGCCAGTAGTATAGATCCGGTAGGGGGTAGTGAGCAGTTCTTC.

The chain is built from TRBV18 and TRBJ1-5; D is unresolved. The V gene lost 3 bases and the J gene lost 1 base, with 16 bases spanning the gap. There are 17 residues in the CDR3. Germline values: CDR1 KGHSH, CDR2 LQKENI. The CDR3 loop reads CASSPENDTMSNQPQHF. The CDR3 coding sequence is TGTGCCAGCTCACCTGAAAACGACACCATGAGCAATCAGCCCCAGCATTTT.

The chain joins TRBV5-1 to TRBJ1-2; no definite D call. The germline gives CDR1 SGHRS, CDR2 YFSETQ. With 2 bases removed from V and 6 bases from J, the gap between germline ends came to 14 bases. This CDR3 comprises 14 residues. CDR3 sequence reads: CASSFPTEPNGYTF. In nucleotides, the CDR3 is TGCGCCAGCAGCTTCCCAACAGAACCAAATGGCTACACCTTC.

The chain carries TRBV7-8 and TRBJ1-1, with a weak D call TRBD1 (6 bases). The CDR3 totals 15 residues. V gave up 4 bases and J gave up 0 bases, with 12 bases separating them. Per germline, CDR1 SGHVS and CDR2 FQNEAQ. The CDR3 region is CASSSWGPLNTEAFF. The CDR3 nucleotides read TGTGCCAGCAGCTCTTGGGGGCCGCTGAACACTGAAGCTTTCTTT.

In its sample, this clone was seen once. The CDR3 region has the DNA TGTGCCAGCAGCCCATCGGGGGGGAGGACTAATGAAAAACTGTTTTTT. Translation: CASSPSGGRTNEKLFF. The chain has TRBV7-8 and TRBJ1-4; TRBD1 is a possible D gene (5 bases). With 5 bases removed from V and 2 bases from J, the gap between germline ends came to 15 bases. CDR1 is SGHVS and CDR2 is FQNEAQ in the germline V gene. This CDR3 has 16 residues.

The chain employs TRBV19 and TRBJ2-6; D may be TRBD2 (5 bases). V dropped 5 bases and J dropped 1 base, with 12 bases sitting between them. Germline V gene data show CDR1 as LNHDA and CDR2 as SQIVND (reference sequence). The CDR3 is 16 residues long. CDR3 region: CASSEGRLSGANVLTF. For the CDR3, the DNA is TGTGCCAGTAGTGAGGGAAGGTTATCTGGGGCCAACGTCCTGACTTTC.

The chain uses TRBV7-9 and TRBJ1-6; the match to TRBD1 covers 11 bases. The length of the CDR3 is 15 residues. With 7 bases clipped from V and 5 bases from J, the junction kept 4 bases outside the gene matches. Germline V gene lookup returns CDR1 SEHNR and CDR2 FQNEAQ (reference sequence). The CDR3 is CASTRGQGDNSPLHF. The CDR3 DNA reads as TGTGCCAGCACTCGGGGACAGGGGGATAATTCACCCCTCCACTTT.

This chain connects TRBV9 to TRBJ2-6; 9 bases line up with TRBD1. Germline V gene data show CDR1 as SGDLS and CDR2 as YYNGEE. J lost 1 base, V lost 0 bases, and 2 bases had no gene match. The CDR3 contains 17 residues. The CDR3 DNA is TGTGCCAGCAGCGTAGGGACAGGGGTTTCTGGGGCCAACGTCCTGACTTTC. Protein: CASSVGTGVSGANVLTF.

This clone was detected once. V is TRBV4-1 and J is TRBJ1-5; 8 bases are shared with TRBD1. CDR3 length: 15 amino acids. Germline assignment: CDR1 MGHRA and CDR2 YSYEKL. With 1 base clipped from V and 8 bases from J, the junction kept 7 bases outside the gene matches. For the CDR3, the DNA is TGCGCCAGCAGCCAAGTGCTAATGGACAGGGAGCCCCAGCATTTT. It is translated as CASSQVLMDREPQHF.

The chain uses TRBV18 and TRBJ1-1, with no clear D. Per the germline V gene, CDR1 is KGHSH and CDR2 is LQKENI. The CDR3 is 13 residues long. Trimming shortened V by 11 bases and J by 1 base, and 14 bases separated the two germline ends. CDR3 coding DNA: TGTGCCGCAAGTCAGGAAAAGAACACTGAAGCTTTCTTT. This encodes CAASQEKNTEAFF.

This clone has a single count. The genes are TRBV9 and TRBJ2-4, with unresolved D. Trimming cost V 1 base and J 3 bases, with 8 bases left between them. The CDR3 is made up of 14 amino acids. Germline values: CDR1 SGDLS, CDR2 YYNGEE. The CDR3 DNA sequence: TGTGCCAGCAGCGTATCCCCGGTCAAAAACATTCAGTACTTC. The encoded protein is CASSVSPVKNIQYF.

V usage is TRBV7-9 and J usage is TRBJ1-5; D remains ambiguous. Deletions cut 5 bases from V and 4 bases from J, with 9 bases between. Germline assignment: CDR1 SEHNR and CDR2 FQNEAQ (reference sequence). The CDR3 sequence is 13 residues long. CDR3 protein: CASSPRSNQPQHF. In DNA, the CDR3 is TGTGCCAGCAGCCCTCGTTCTAATCAGCCCCAGCATTTT.

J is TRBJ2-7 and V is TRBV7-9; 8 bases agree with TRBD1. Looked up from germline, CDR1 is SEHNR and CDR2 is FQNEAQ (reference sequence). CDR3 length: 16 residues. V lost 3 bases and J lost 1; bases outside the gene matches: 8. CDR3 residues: CASSFGQGPQSYEQYF. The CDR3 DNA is TGTGCCAGCAGCTTCGGACAGGGCCCTCAGTCCTACGAGCAGTACTTC. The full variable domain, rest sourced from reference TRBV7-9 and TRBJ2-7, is DTGVSQNPRHKITKRGQNVTFRCDPISEHNRLYWYRQTLGQGPEFLTYFQNEAQLEKSRLLSDRFSAERPKGSFSTLEIQRTEQGDSAMYLCASSFGQGPQSYEQYFGPGTRLTVT.

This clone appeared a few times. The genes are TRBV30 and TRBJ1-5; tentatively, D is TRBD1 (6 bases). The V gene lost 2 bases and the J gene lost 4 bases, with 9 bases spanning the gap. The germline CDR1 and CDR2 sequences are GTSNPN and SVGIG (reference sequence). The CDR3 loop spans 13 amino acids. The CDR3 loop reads CAWSSQGNQPQHF. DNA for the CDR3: TGTGCCTGGAGTTCCCAGGGGAATCAGCCCCAGCATTTT.

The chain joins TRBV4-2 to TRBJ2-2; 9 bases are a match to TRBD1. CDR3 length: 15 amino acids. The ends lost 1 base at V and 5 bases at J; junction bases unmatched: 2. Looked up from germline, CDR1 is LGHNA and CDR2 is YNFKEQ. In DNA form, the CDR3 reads TGTGCCAGCAGCCAAGGGACAGGGGTTACCGGGGAGCTGTTTTTT. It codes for CASSQGTGVTGELFF.

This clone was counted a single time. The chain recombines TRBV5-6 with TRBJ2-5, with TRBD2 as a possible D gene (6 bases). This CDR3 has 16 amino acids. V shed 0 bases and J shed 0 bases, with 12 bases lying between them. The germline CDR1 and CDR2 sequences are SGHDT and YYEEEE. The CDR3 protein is CASSLAGGPYQETQYF. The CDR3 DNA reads TGTGCCAGCAGCTTGGCCGGGGGACCGTACCAAGAGACCCAGTACTTC.

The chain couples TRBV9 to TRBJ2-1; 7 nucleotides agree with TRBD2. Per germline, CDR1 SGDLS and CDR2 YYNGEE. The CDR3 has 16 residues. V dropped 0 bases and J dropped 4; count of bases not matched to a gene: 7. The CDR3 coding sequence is TGTGCCAGCAGCGTAGGGGCTAGCGGATTATACAATGAGCAGTTCTTC. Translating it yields CASSVGASGLYNEQFF.

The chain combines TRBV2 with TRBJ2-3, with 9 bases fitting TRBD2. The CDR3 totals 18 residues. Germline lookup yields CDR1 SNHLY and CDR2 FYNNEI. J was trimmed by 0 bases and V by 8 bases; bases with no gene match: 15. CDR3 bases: TGTGCCAGCCGGAGAGGACTCGCGGGGGGGTTGAGCACAGATACGCAGTATTTT. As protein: CASRRGLAGGLSTDTQYF.